Presented here are 22 T cell receptor beta chains from one specimen sequenced in a study of T cells after yellow fever vaccination. TCRdb re-analysed the 5' RACE reads in MiXCR, keeping a single row per CDR3 protein. The repertoire has 450,000 to 550,000 distinct CDR3 sequences, 21% of them found once; the top ten carry about 16%. Here the sequenced sample was PBMCs, taken roughly 20 days after the first yellow fever vaccination. The receptor set was obtained from a man aged 18 to 35 who received the YFV17D yellow fever vaccine.

There are a few counts of this clonotype. The chain links TRBV14 to TRBJ2-1; TRBD1 agrees at 8 bases. After removal of 8 bases from V and 9 bases from J, the junction contained 12 bases not matched to a gene. Per the germline V gene, CDR1 is SGHDN and CDR2 is FVKESK. The CDR3 has 14 amino acids. The CDR3 reads CASSADRDSREQFF. CDR3 bases: TGTGCCAGCTCTGCGGACAGGGATAGCCGTGAGCAGTTCTTC.

This clonotype has ten or more counts. The chain uses TRBV7-9 and TRBJ1-1; D perhaps matches TRBD1 (6 bases). V was trimmed by 0 bases and J by 1 base, leaving 6 bases between them. CDR1 SEHNR and CDR2 FQNEAQ come from the germline V gene (reference sequence). The CDR3 spans 14 residues. The CDR3 protein is CASSLAQGNTEAFF. The CDR3 DNA follows: TGTGCCAGCAGCTTAGCACAGGGGAACACTGAAGCTTTCTTT.

The gene calls are TRBV14 and TRBJ1-4; D gene uncertain. Trimming took off 0 bases at V and 1 base at J, with 9 bases between the two ends. This CDR3 region has 16 residues. Germline lookup yields CDR1 SGHDN and CDR2 FVKESK. The CDR3 region is CASSQDLVGTNEKLFF. The CDR3 DNA sequence: TGTGCCAGCAGCCAAGATCTGGTGGGAACTAATGAAAAACTGTTTTTT.

The rearrangement links TRBV18 to TRBJ1-6, with D possibly TRBD1 on 6 matching bases. From germline, CDR1 is KGHSH and CDR2 LQKENI. V was trimmed by 3 bases and J by 10 bases, leaving 10 bases between them. CDR3 size: 13 residues. The CDR3 DNA is TGTGCCAGCTCACCGGAGGGGGGCTCACCCCTCCACTTT. Its protein product is CASSPEGGSPLHF.

This clonotype was counted between two and nine times. The chain recombines TRBV7-9 with TRBJ2-3; 7 bases match TRBD1. Germline-derived CDR1 and CDR2 are SEHNR and FQNEAQ (reference sequence). With 4 bases clipped from V and 2 bases from J, the junction kept 3 bases outside the gene matches. CDR3 size: 14 residues. CDR3 in amino acids: CASSSDRDTDTQYF. DNA of the CDR3: TGTGCCAGCAGCTCAGACAGGGACACAGATACGCAGTATTTT.

This clonotype was found a few times. CDR3: CASSQGGGVAGETQYF. In DNA, the CDR3 is TGTGCCAGCAGCCAGGGAGGCGGCGTGGCGGGGGAGACCCAGTACTTC. The rearrangement links TRBV4-2 to TRBJ2-5; tentative D call: TRBD2 (6 bases). Germline lookup yields CDR1 LGHNA and CDR2 YNFKEQ. This CDR3 region has 16 residues. Trimming pared 3 bases from V and 5 bases from J, leaving 19 bases between.

The chain employs TRBV6-2 or TRBV6-3 and TRBJ2-2, with D maybe TRBD2 (6 bases). The CDR3 runs to 15 residues. Germline V gene sequence: CDR1 MNHEY, CDR2 SVGEGT. Trimming left V 5 bases short and J 7 bases short, with 17 bases between. CDR3 sequence (DNA): TGTGCCAGCAGTAACCACCCGGGGGAAGGCGGGGAGCTGTTTTTT. This codes for CASSNHPGEGGELFF.

This clonotype was counted between two and nine times. This chain uses TRBV7-6 with TRBJ2-2; D is unresolved. Germline CDR1 is SGHVS and CDR2 is FNYEAQ. CDR3 length: 14 residues. V lost 0 bases to trimming and J lost 7 bases, with 9 bases between them. In nucleotides, the CDR3 is TGTGCCAGCAGCTTAGCGGGTATCGGCGGGGAGCTGTTTTTT. Translation: CASSLAGIGGELFF.

This clonotype was counted between two and nine times. V gene TRBV18 combines with J gene TRBJ1-2; TRBD1 matches at 7 bases. The CDR3 length is 15 residues. The V gene's germline CDR1 is KGHSH and CDR2 LQKENI. V was clipped by 6 bases and J by 4 bases; unmatched bases: 11. CDR3 loop: CASSLTGEYSYGYTF. In nucleotides, the CDR3 is TGTGCCAGCTCGCTCACAGGGGAATATAGCTATGGCTACACCTTC.

There are many counts of this clonotype. J is TRBJ2-7 and V is TRBV3-1; D not resolved. Deletions cut 1 base from V and 5 bases from J, with 3 bases between. This CDR3 region has 11 residues. Germline-derived CDR1 and CDR2 are LGHDT and YNNKEL (reference sequence). The DNA for the CDR3 is TGTGCCAGCAGCCAAGTTAACGAGCAGTACTTC. It is translated as CASSQVNEQYF.

This clonotype was seen a handful of times. The chain joins TRBV2 to TRBJ2-2; D is possibly TRBD1 (5 bases). Between the trimmed V and J ends, which lost 6 bases and 5 bases, there was a span of 13 bases. There are 14 residues in the CDR3. Germline CDR1 SNHLY, CDR2 FYNNEI. CDR3 sequence (DNA): TGTGCCAGCAGGGGGCGAGTGCGGACCGGGGAGCTGTTTTTT. Translation gives CASRGRVRTGELFF.

This clonotype was detected a few times. The chain joins TRBV5-6 to TRBJ2-3; D is possibly TRBD1 (6 bases). The CDR3 covers 13 residues. Germline V CDR1 and CDR2: SGHDT, YYEEEE. Trimming cost V 1 base and J 6 bases, with 9 bases left between them. CDR3 amino acids: CASSLITGDTQYF. The CDR3 nucleotides are TGTGCCAGCAGCTTGATTACAGGGGATACGCAGTATTTT. The variable domain in full, completed from reference TRBV5-6 and TRBJ2-3, reads DAGVTQSPTHLIKTRGQQVTLRCSPKSGHDTVSWYQQALGQGPQFIFQYYEEEERQRGNFPDRFSGHQFPNYSSELNVNALLLGDSALYLCASSLITGDTQYFGPGTRLTVL.

This clonotype was observed a few times. The CDR3 reads CASRRSSDYEQYF. CDR3 DNA sequence: TGTGCCAGCAGAAGGAGCTCCGACTACGAGCAGTACTTC. V and J are TRBV6-2 or TRBV6-3 and TRBJ2-7; the D is unclear. CDR1 is MNHEY and CDR2 is SVGEGT in the germline V gene. Trimming removed 6 bases at V and 3 bases at J, with 12 bases between. The CDR3 is made up of 13 amino acids.

There are a few counts of this clonotype. This chain joins TRBV5-1 and TRBJ2-7; either TRBD1 or TRBD2 may fit D (5 bases each). The CDR3 is 16 residues long. V was pared by 0 bases and J by 5 bases, with 18 bases between. The germline V gene has CDR1 SGHRS and CDR2 YFSETQ. CDR3 sequence reads: CASSLALALMGDEQYF. CDR3 DNA: TGCGCCAGCAGCTTGGCCCTGGCGTTAATGGGGGACGAGCAGTACTTC.

The J gene is TRBJ1-5, the V gene TRBV7-9; perhaps TRBD1 as D (6 bases). V was shortened by 5 bases and J by 7 bases, with 18 bases between the two germline ends. CDR1 is SEHNR and CDR2 is FQNEAQ in the germline V gene (reference sequence). The length of the CDR3 is 15 residues. The CDR3 region has the DNA TGTGCCAGCAGCATTGAGAAGGAAAGGGGGCAGCCCCAGCATTTT. This codes for CASSIEKERGQPQHF.

This clonotype appeared a few times. The genes are TRBV5-1 and TRBJ2-5; D is possibly TRBD2 (6 bases). With 2 bases removed from V and 1 base from J, the gap between germline ends came to 12 bases. Germline V lookup: CDR1 SGHRS, CDR2 YFSETQ. The CDR3 consists of 15 residues. For the CDR3, the DNA is TGCGCCAGCAGCTTCCGAACTAGCCTCCAAGAGACCCAGTACTTC. It specifies CASSFRTSLQETQYF.

This clonotype was counted only a few times. This chain joins TRBV9 and TRBJ2-2, with D possibly being TRBD2 (5 bases). Looked up from germline, CDR1 is SGDLS and CDR2 is YYNGEE. Deletions cut 0 bases from V and 0 bases from J, with 21 bases between. CDR3 size: 20 residues. DNA for the CDR3: TGTGCCAGCAGCGTAGCTAAGGGCGCGGGCTATTGGACGAACACCGGGGAGCTGTTTTTT. This encodes CASSVAKGAGYWTNTGELFF.

This clonotype was picked up a small number of times. The chain recombines TRBV7-2 with TRBJ2-7; 8 bases are a match to TRBD2. V lost 8 bases to trimming and J lost 0 bases; unmatched junction nucleotides: 3. The V gene's germline CDR1 is SGHTA and CDR2 FQGNSA. The CDR3 sequence is 13 residues long. Here the CDR3 reads CASRGGYSYEQYF. As DNA, the CDR3 is TGTGCCAGCCGCGGGGGGTACTCCTACGAGCAGTACTTC.

This rearrangement joins TRBV15 to TRBJ2-7; D is unclear. Deletions cut 5 bases from V and 5 bases from J, with 13 bases between. The germline gives CDR1 LNHNV, CDR2 YYDKDF (reference sequence). The length of the CDR3 is 13 residues. CDR3 loop: CATSRRGWDEQYV. DNA for the CDR3: TGTGCCACCAGCCGGCGTGGTTGGGACGAGCAGTACGTC.

The J gene is TRBJ1-5, the V gene TRBV7-2; D not resolved. This CDR3 is 13 amino acids long. V was trimmed by 4 bases and J by 5 bases, leaving 9 bases between them. Germline V gene lookup returns CDR1 SGHTA and CDR2 FQGNSA. The CDR3 region has the DNA TGTGCCAGCAGCTCCAACGTTGATCAGCCCCAGCATTTT. Translating gives CASSSNVDQPQHF.

This clonotype was picked up many times. The chain has TRBV7-6 and TRBJ2-5; possible D gene TRBD1, 5 bases. CDR1 is SGHVS, CDR2 FNYEAQ, per germline. This CDR3 is built from 14 residues. The V gene lost 4 bases and the J gene lost 5 bases, with 14 bases spanning the gap. In DNA form, the CDR3 reads TGTGCCAGCAGCTCTCGACCCAGGGTCGAGACCCAGTACTTC. It yields the protein CASSSRPRVETQYF.

The chain employs TRBV5-4 and TRBJ2-3; 11 bases agree with TRBD2. This CDR3 has 16 amino acids. CDR1 is SGHNT, CDR2 YYREEE, per germline (reference sequence). V gave up 4 bases and J gave up 2 bases; unmatched junction bases: 6. CDR3 protein: CASSTKLAGDTDTQYF. CDR3 DNA: TGTGCCAGCAGCACCAAACTAGCGGGGGACACAGATACGCAGTATTTT.